Shown below are 27 T cell receptor beta chains from a single sample sequenced in a study of cytomegalovirus exposure and HLA in healthy donors. PCR used 60 Vbeta primers and 13 Jbeta primers. Sequenced by immunoSEQ multiplex PCR; TCRdb stores in-frame clones only, minus some. The table records about 230,000 clones, approximately 84% of them present only once. Sequencing input: PBMCs. These TCRs come from a girl aged 2 to 10 in good health and CMV-seronegative.

The chain employs TRBV5-4 and TRBJ2-7; 11 bases match TRBD2. Germline V gene lookup returns CDR1 SGHNT and CDR2 YYREEE (reference sequence). CDR3 length: 15 amino acids. The junction had 3 bases not matched to a gene; V was cut back by 4 bases and J by 0 bases. The CDR3 DNA sequence: TGTGCCAGCAGCCCTACTAGCGGGGGCTCCTACGAGCAGTACTTC. This translates into CASSPTSGGSYEQYF.

The genes are TRBV4-2 and TRBJ2-1; 8 nucleotides match TRBD2. Germline V CDR1 and CDR2: LGHNA, YNFKEQ. The CDR3 is 16 residues long. V lost 1 base, J lost 8 bases, and 10 bases stayed unmatched. The CDR3 sequence: CASSQGHGRGVDEQFF. As DNA, the CDR3 is TGTGCCAGCAGCCAAGGCCACGGGCGGGGGGTGGATGAGCAGTTCTTC.

CDR3 sequence: CASTGLGNTGELFF. The CDR3 DNA reads TGTGCCAGTACGGGACTAGGGAACACCGGGGAGCTGTTTTTT. The chain joins TRBV19 to TRBJ2-2; 8 nucleotides agree with TRBD2. Germline assignment: CDR1 LNHDA and CDR2 SQIVND (reference sequence). V was clipped by 7 bases and J by 1 base; unmatched bases: 2. The length of the CDR3 is 14 residues.

The chain links TRBV2 to TRBJ2-1; 7 bases are shared with TRBD1. This CDR3 has 15 amino acids. CDR1 and CDR2 (germline): SNHLY, FYNNEI. The V segment lost 6 bases and the J segment 7 bases; nucleotides outside the gene matches: 12. The CDR3 region has the DNA TGTGCCAGCAGGGAGAGGACAGGAAGTGGAAATGAGCAGTTCTTC. Residues: CASRERTGSGNEQFF.

This clone appeared once. This chain connects TRBV13 to TRBJ2-1, with TRBD2 identical over 8 bases. V lost 2 bases and J lost 12; bases outside the gene matches: 12. Germline CDR1 and CDR2: PRHDT and FYEKMQ (reference sequence). CDR3 length equals 15 residues. The CDR3 sequence is CASSLWVSGDQGQFF. CDR3 bases: TGTGCCAGCAGCTTATGGGTTAGCGGGGATCAAGGGCAGTTCTTC.

The rearrangement links TRBV27 to TRBJ2-1; TRBD2 aligns across 13 bases. Losses at the gene ends were 7 bases for V and 9 bases for J; bases not matched to a gene: 12. The CDR3 is 16 residues long. The V gene's germline CDR1 is MNHEY and CDR2 SMNVEV (reference sequence). As DNA, the CDR3 is TGTGCCAGCAACCCCAGGACTAGCGGGAGTATCGGTGAGCAGTTCTTC. This translates into CASNPRTSGSIGEQFF.

V and J are TRBV5-1 and TRBJ2-1, with D unclear. CDR1 and CDR2 from the germline V gene are SGHRS and YFSETQ. The CDR3 contains 15 residues. V lost 1 base, J lost 3 bases, and 11 bases lay in between. The CDR3 loop is CASSLSLGNYNEQFF. The CDR3 region has the DNA TGCGCCAGCAGCTTGAGCCTAGGTAACTACAATGAGCAGTTCTTC. Using reference TRBV5-1 and TRBJ2-1 for the parts outside the CDR3, the full variable domain is KAGVTQTPRYLIKTRGQQVTLSCSPISGHRSVSWYQQTPGQGLQFLFEYFSETQRNKGNFPGRFSGRQFSNSRSEMNVSTLELGDSALYLCASSLSLGNYNEQFFGPGTRLTVL.

CDR3 in DNA: TGTGCCAGCAGCAAGAGACAGAACTATGGCTACACCTTC. Translated: CASSKRQNYGYTF. V and J are TRBV9 and TRBJ1-2; D perhaps matches TRBD1 (5 bases). The CDR3 extends over 13 amino acids. Per the germline V gene, CDR1 is SGDLS and CDR2 is YYNGEE. V was clipped by 4 bases and J by 2 bases, with 9 bases between them.

This chain uses TRBV7-2 with TRBJ2-1; D call uncertain. Germline CDR1 SGHTA, CDR2 FQGNSA. V lost 8 bases and J lost 0, with 14 bases in between. CDR3 length: 15 amino acids. The CDR3 here is CASLLALSSYNEQFF. The CDR3 region has the DNA TGTGCCAGCCTGCTGGCACTAAGCTCCTACAATGAGCAGTTCTTC. The full variable domain, in which reference TRBV7-2 and TRBJ2-1 provide the parts outside the CDR3, is GAGVSQSPSNKVTEKGKDVELRCDPISGHTALYWYRQSLGQGLEFLIYFQGNSAPDKSGLPSDRFSAERTGGSVSTLTIQRTQQEDSAVYLCASLLALSSYNEQFFGPGTRLTVL.

This chain links TRBV27 with TRBJ1-2; TRBD1 matches 7 bases. Germline V gene lookup returns CDR1 MNHEY and CDR2 SMNVEV (reference sequence). The CDR3 spans 16 residues. J was trimmed by 3 bases and V by 2 bases; bases with no gene match: 9. Here the CDR3 reads CASSLMSGGSHYGYTF. The CDR3, as DNA: TGTGCCAGCAGTTTAATGTCAGGGGGTTCGCACTATGGCTACACCTTC.

This chain connects TRBV10-2 to TRBJ2-1; TRBD2 agrees at 12 bases. Germline assignment: CDR1 WSHSY and CDR2 SAAADI. CDR3 size: 15 residues. Losses at the gene ends were 6 bases for V and 4 bases for J; bases not matched to a gene: 4. The CDR3 sequence is CASRLAGGRYNEQFF. The CDR3 DNA reads as TGCGCCAGCAGACTAGCGGGGGGACGATACAATGAGCAGTTCTTC.

The genes are TRBV5-1 and TRBJ1-3; D is perhaps TRBD1 (6 bases). The CDR3 is 16 residues long. The V end was cut by 4 bases, the J end by 3 bases, with 17 bases between. Germline V gene lookup returns CDR1 SGHRS and CDR2 YFSETQ. The CDR3 region is CASSRTVQEVGNTIYF. In nucleotides, the CDR3 is TGCGCCAGCAGCAGGACAGTTCAGGAAGTTGGAAACACCATATATTTT.

The V call is TRBV7-8, the J call TRBJ2-4; possible D gene TRBD1, 6 bases. V dropped 4 bases and J dropped 7 bases, with 17 bases sitting between them. Germline V gives CDR1 SGHVS, CDR2 FQNEAQ. The CDR3 spans 15 residues. The CDR3: CASSSSGALVNIQYF. The CDR3 DNA reads as TGTGCCAGCAGCTCTTCAGGGGCGTTAGTGAACATTCAGTACTTC.

The V gene is TRBV6-5, the J gene TRBJ2-2, with D tentatively TRBD1 (6 bases). The germline V and J ends were trimmed by 7 bases and 3 bases, with 15 bases remaining between them. This CDR3 spans 15 amino acids. The germline V gene encodes CDR1 MNHEY and CDR2 SVGAGI. CDR3 in amino acids: CASTFRQDYTGELFF. The CDR3 DNA sequence: TGTGCCAGCACCTTTAGACAGGATTACACCGGGGAGCTGTTTTTT.

V usage is TRBV11-2 and J usage is TRBJ2-3; the D is unclear. The CDR3 is made up of 15 amino acids. V lost 1 base to trimming and J lost 0 bases, with 8 bases between them. Germline V gene data show CDR1 as SGHAT and CDR2 as FQNNGV. Here the CDR3 reads CASSLGGFSTDTQYF. The CDR3 DNA follows: TGTGCCAGCAGCTTAGGAGGATTTAGCACAGATACGCAGTATTTT.

The chain employs TRBV20-1 and TRBJ1-1; TRBD1 is a possible D gene (5 bases). The CDR3 has 11 residues. CDR1 DFQATT and CDR2 SNEGSKA come from the germline V gene (reference sequence). V was shortened by 4 bases and J by 5 bases, with 8 bases between the two germline ends. In nucleotides, the CDR3 is TGCAGTGCTATAAGACAGACTGAAGCTTTCTTT. Translating gives CSAIRQTEAFF.

The chain carries TRBV19 and TRBJ1-1; D remains ambiguous. V lost 1 base and J 4 bases, leaving 7 bases between the germline ends. The CDR3 contains 13 residues. The germline V gene has CDR1 LNHDA and CDR2 SQIVND (reference sequence). CDR3 amino acids: CASSIVQATEAFF. The DNA of the CDR3 is TGTGCCAGTAGTATAGTTCAAGCCACTGAAGCTTTCTTT.

The chain carries TRBV27 and TRBJ2-7; possible D gene TRBD2, 5 bases. This CDR3 has 15 residues. Trimming took off 3 bases at V and 1 base at J, with 13 bases between the two ends. The V gene's germline CDR1 is MNHEY and CDR2 SMNVEV (reference sequence). CDR3 sequence: CASSFNGGLSYEQYF. The CDR3, as DNA: TGTGCCAGCAGTTTCAACGGAGGCCTTTCCTACGAGCAGTACTTC.

The rearrangement uses TRBV30 and TRBJ2-2, with D possibly being TRBD1 (6 bases). V shed 4 bases and J shed 2 bases, with 14 bases lying between them. CDR1 is GTSNPN and CDR2 is SVGIG in the germline V gene (reference sequence). The CDR3 loop spans 15 amino acids. In DNA form, the CDR3 reads TGTGCCTGGACTAAGGGGGTAGTAAACACCGGGGAGCTGTTTTTT. The encoded protein is CAWTKGVVNTGELFF.

The gene calls are TRBV10-2 and TRBJ1-2, with no clear D. This CDR3 region has 15 residues. V was trimmed by 2 bases and J by 3 bases, leaving 13 bases between them. Germline V gene sequence: CDR1 WSHSY, CDR2 SAAADI. CDR3 nucleotides: TGCGCCAGCAGTGAGGAAGCGGACCCAGACTATGGCTACACCTTC. Residues: CASSEEADPDYGYTF.

This rearrangement joins TRBV27 to TRBJ2-3; 11 nucleotides match TRBD2. The J segment lost 6 bases and the V segment lost 4 bases, leaving 6 bases of the junction unmatched. The germline V gene encodes CDR1 MNHEY and CDR2 SMNVEV (reference sequence). The CDR3 has 15 amino acids. CDR3 bases: TGTGCCAGCAGTTCTCGACTAGCGGGAACGGATACGCAGTATTTT. Translated, it gives CASSSRLAGTDTQYF.

DNA for the CDR3: TGTGCCAGCAGAACCGGGACAGGGTTTGGCTACACCTTC. Encoded protein: CASRTGTGFGYTF. The genes are TRBV6-5 and TRBJ1-2, with 9 bases aligning to TRBD1. The germline V gene encodes CDR1 MNHEY and CDR2 SVGAGI. Germline trimming cut 6 bases from V and 7 bases from J; bases unmatched to any gene: 6. The CDR3 covers 13 residues.

This clone came up a few times. DNA for the CDR3: TGTGCCAGCAGTCACCCGTCGGGACTAGCTTCCTACAATGAGCAGTTCTTC. Residues: CASSHPSGLASYNEQFF. V gene TRBV27 combines with J gene TRBJ2-1; 9 bases line up with TRBD2. In germline, CDR1 is MNHEY, CDR2 SMNVEV (reference sequence). V was pared by 5 bases and J by 1 base, with 9 bases of the junction left unmatched. The CDR3 length is 17 residues.

As to this clone: This is likely a read error, given that the CDR3 carries no conserved phenylalanine or tryptophan at its end. The DNA is left out, because the CDR3 cannot be placed on it with certainty; the CDR3 is given as TCRdb lists it. This rearrangement joins TRBV7-9 to TRBJ1-1; the D call TRBD1 from the table was never checked on the DNA. Germline CDR1 and CDR2: SEHNR and FQNEAQ (reference sequence). The CDR3 length is 11 residues, termini included. The chain's CDR3 is CASSPARPWGL.

The chain carries TRBV6-5 and TRBJ2-5; TRBD1 might be the D (5 bases). The germline V gene encodes CDR1 MNHEY and CDR2 SVGAGI. This CDR3 comprises 15 residues. V shed 2 bases and J shed 3 bases, with 13 bases lying between them. CDR3 in DNA: TGTGCCAGCAGTTACCAGCAGGGTACCGAAGAGACCCAGTACTTC. Encoded protein: CASSYQQGTEETQYF.

This chain links TRBV19 with TRBJ2-1; 11 bases align to TRBD2. The CDR3 totals 15 residues. V trimming: 7 bases; J trimming: 6 bases; junction bases outside the gene matches: 8. Germline assignment: CDR1 LNHDA and CDR2 SQIVND (reference sequence). The CDR3 DNA follows: TGTGCCAGTACCTTCCGACTAGCGGGGCGCAATGAGCAGTTCTTC. Protein product: CASTFRLAGRNEQFF.

The CDR3 protein is CASSRLVRDEQFF. The CDR3 DNA is TGCGCCAGCAGCCGACTAGTAAGGGATGAGCAGTTCTTC. The rearrangement joins TRBV5-1 to TRBJ2-1; D may be TRBD2 (6 bases). The CDR3 loop spans 13 amino acids. Germline assignment: CDR1 SGHRS and CDR2 YFSETQ. V was trimmed by 4 bases and J by 8 bases, leaving 13 bases between them.